This T cell receptor beta chain came from a study of blood T cells in healthy people across ages. The study's findings and limits: Reliance upon unsorted PBMCs precluded definitive naive versus antigen-experienced comparison.

Notes on this clonotype: Its cognate antigen is unknown.

J was trimmed by 2 bases and V by 5 bases; bases with no gene match: 9. Germline loops: CDR1 DFQATT, CDR2 SNEGSKA (reference sequence). This CDR3 spans 15 amino acids. Per individual sample, total RNA of at least 5.5 micrograms was extracted. The second PCR ran roughly 6 to 12 cycles with a sample-barcoded 5' primer and J-beta primers. TCRdb processed the 5' RACE reads anew with MiXCR; each CDR3 protein has one entry. The sample has hundreds of thousands of distinct CDR3 sequences; 58% are singletons. This clonotype was obtained from a man aged 25-40 years in good health. The sample was blood. The chain has TRBV20-1 and TRBJ2-3, with 8 bases matching TRBD2. This CDR3 reads CSAPGQRGYTDTQYF. The CDR3, as DNA: TGCAGTGCTCCAGGTCAGCGGGGGTACACAGATACGCAGTATTTT.